The clone carrying this T cell receptor (beta chain) was observed a few times. Antigen specificity is unknown. This specimen comes from a study of T cell repertoires in cytomegalovirus infection. About the study: Matching HLA type and CMV infection were both indicated by public TCR beta signatures. Findings and caveats of the study: The cumulative frequency of public TCR beta families identified carriers of CMV plus the relevant HLA. The study found HLA-C-restricted CMV-specific TCR beta clonotypes dominating the ex vivo response.

TCRdb reprocessed the reads with MiXCR, giving one entry per CDR3 protein. The data show under 200,000 distinct CDR3 sequences, more than 9% seen once. The clonotype originates from a human donor in good health (CMV status not recorded). Some clones in this sample may be carry-over from other donors' samples. The sequenced sample was PBMCs.

The CDR3 region is CASSLTVGEAFF. The CDR3, as DNA: TGTGCCAGCAGTTTAACCGTGGGTGAAGCTTTCTTT. The rearrangement joins TRBV28 to TRBJ1-1; no reliable D call. CDR3 length equals 12 residues. Germline-derived CDR1 and CDR2 are MDHEN and SYDVKM. V was clipped by 2 bases and J by 7 bases, with 8 bases between them.